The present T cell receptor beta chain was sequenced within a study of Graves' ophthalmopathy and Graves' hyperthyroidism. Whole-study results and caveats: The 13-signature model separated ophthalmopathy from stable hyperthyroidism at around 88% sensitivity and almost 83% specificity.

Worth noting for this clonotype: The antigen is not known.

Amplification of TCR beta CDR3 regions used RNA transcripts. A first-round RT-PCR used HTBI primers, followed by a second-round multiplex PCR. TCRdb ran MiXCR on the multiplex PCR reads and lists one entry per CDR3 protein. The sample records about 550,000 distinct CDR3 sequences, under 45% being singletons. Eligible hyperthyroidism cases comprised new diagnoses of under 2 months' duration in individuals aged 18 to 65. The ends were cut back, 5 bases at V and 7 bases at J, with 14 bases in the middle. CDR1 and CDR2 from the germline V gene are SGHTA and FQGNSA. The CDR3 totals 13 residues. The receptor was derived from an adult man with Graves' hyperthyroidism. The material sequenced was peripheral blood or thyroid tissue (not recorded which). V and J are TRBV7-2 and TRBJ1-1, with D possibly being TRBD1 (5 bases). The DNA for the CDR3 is TGTGCCAGCAGCGCCGGGGGAGGGGATGAAGCTTTCTTT. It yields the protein CASSAGGGDEAFF.